This T cell receptor (beta chain) derives from a study of T cells after somatic rescue of genetic block. Assay used: immunoSEQ multiplex PCR; TCRdb lists only in-frame clones, some missing. The sample holds 80,000 to 90,000 clones, about 87% seen once. The germline V gene has CDR1 SQVTM and CDR2 ANQGSEA. The CDR3 runs to 16 residues. The ends lost 5 bases at V and 7 bases at J; junction bases unmatched: 15. This chain uses TRBV29-1 with TRBJ2-2; TRBD2 matches 8 bases. Source material: peripheral blood mononuclear cells (PBMCs). The clonotype originates from a woman younger than 30. The CDR3 protein is CSVHLFSGKLGGELFF. In DNA, the CDR3 is TGCAGCGTTCATCTCTTTAGCGGGAAACTCGGCGGGGAGCTGTTTTTT.